These 28 T cell receptor beta chains originate from one sample sequenced in a study of shared clonotypes between healthy human individuals. Assay used: immunoSEQ multiplex PCR; TCRdb lists only in-frame clones, some missing. Among around 690,000 clones listed, roughly 88% were seen once. The sample was memory CD8+ T cells from PBMCs. Subset specified: CD45RO+ cells pooled with CCR7-negative TemRA cells. The receptors were sampled from a man aged 18 to 29 in good health. Some clones in this sample may be carry-over from other donors' samples.

V gene TRBV28 combines with J gene TRBJ2-7, with D perhaps matching TRBD2 (5 bases). The V gene lost 3 bases and the J gene lost 3 bases, with 18 bases spanning the gap. CDR1 MDHEN and CDR2 SYDVKM come from the germline V gene. This CDR3 has 16 amino acids. Here the CDR3 reads CASSLTTAGPIYEQYF. CDR3 bases: TGTGCCAGCAGTTTGACAACTGCGGGCCCCATCTACGAGCAGTACTTC.

V usage is TRBV19 and J usage is TRBJ1-5; D is unclear. Germline assignment: CDR1 LNHDA and CDR2 SQIVND (reference sequence). V gave up 1 base and J gave up 0 bases, with 16 bases separating them. The CDR3 spans 18 residues. The CDR3 nucleotides read TGTGCCAGTAGTATAGCAGCGAAGACCTTAAATAGCAATCAGCCCCAGCATTTT. Translated: CASSIAAKTLNSNQPQHF.

CDR3 coding DNA: TGCGCCAGCAGCTTGGTCCTGGGCACTGAAGCTTTCTTT. Residues: CASSLVLGTEAFF. The rearrangement joins TRBV5-1 to TRBJ1-1, with D unclear. Trimming removed 0 bases from V and 4 bases from J, with 7 bases in between. Germline V gene data show CDR1 as SGHRS and CDR2 as YFSETQ. CDR3 length equals 13 residues.

The chain is built from TRBV7-3 and TRBJ1-1; no definite D call. The CDR3 extends over 15 amino acids. Looked up from germline, CDR1 is SGHTA and CDR2 is FQGTGA. V dropped 1 base and J dropped 3 bases, with 12 bases sitting between them. CDR3 bases: TGTGCCAGCAGCTTAAGAGTAGGGCTGGACACTGAAGCTTTCTTT. Its protein product is CASSLRVGLDTEAFF.

The V call is TRBV7-9, the J call TRBJ1-5; TRBD1 matches 7 bases. Trimming at V came to 4 bases and at J to 0 bases, leaving 9 bases not matched to a gene. The CDR3 runs 17 residues. Germline values: CDR1 SEHNR, CDR2 FQNEAQ (reference sequence). Here the CDR3 DNA reads TGTGCCAGCAGCTCCGGGACAGCACCTTTTAGCAATCAGCCCCAGCATTTT. Amino acids: CASSSGTAPFSNQPQHF.

The chain carries TRBV6-1 and TRBJ1-1, with 7 bases that match TRBD1. The CDR3 is 14 residues long. CDR1 and CDR2 (germline): MNHNS, SASEGT. The V and J ends lost 5 bases and 1 base, in that order; junction bases with no gene match: 4. This CDR3 is CASSNRQGNTEAFF. The CDR3 DNA follows: TGTGCCAGCAGTAATCGACAGGGGAACACTGAAGCTTTCTTT.

The chain is built from TRBV28 and TRBJ2-7; 11 bases match TRBD2. CDR1 is MDHEN and CDR2 is SYDVKM in the germline V gene. The length of the CDR3 is 16 residues. V lost 5 bases to trimming and J lost 0 bases; unmatched junction nucleotides: 6. The CDR3: CASSPFSGRASYEQYF. CDR3 DNA sequence: TGTGCCAGCAGTCCCTTTAGCGGGAGGGCCTCCTACGAGCAGTACTTC.

The chain uses TRBV28 and TRBJ2-1, with TRBD2 identical over 7 bases. The CDR3 consists of 15 residues. From germline, CDR1 is MDHEN and CDR2 SYDVKM. With 10 bases clipped from V and 10 bases from J, the junction kept 19 bases outside the gene matches. CDR3 residues: CAIHSRRGGPTEQFF. The CDR3 region has the DNA TGTGCCATCCATAGCAGACGGGGAGGGCCCACAGAGCAGTTCTTC.

The chain is built from TRBV7-9 and TRBJ2-7, with 9 positions matching TRBD1. V lost 5 bases to trimming and J lost 4 bases; unmatched junction nucleotides: 3. Germline V gene sequence: CDR1 SEHNR, CDR2 FQNEAQ (reference sequence). This CDR3 comprises 13 residues. The CDR3 is CASSHGTGYEQYF. The CDR3 nucleotides are TGTGCCAGCAGCCACGGGACAGGGTACGAGCAGTACTTC.

With regard to this clone: A junction boundary mismatches the germline segment, possibly from a read error. This chain links TRBV6-1 with TRBJ1-2; D gene ambiguous. Germline lookup yields CDR1 MNHNS and CDR2 SASEGT. This CDR3 region has 14 residues. CDR3 residues: CASSNTLANYGHTF. The CDR3 DNA sequence: TGTGCCAGCAGTAACACGTTAGCTAACTATGGCCACACCTTC.

This clone was seen a single time. The V call is TRBV7-9, the J call TRBJ2-5; 12 nucleotides align to TRBD2. This CDR3 is built from 16 residues. Germline CDR1 reads SEHNR; CDR2 reads FQNEAQ (reference sequence). J lost 7 bases, V lost 2 bases, and 8 bases had no gene match. This CDR3 is CASSLLAGGHPGTQYF. CDR3 DNA sequence: TGTGCCAGCAGCTTACTAGCGGGAGGGCATCCCGGGACCCAGTACTTC.

CDR3 sequence: CASGPGGRREQFF. The CDR3 DNA follows: TGTGCTAGTGGTCCCGGGGGGCGCCGTGAGCAGTTCTTC. V is TRBV12-5 and J is TRBJ2-1, with D perhaps matching TRBD2 (7 bases). Germline V gene lookup returns CDR1 LGHNT and CDR2 FRNRAP. The CDR3 runs to 13 residues. The V and J ends lost 5 bases and 9 bases respectively, with 14 bases between them.

The rearrangement links TRBV28 to TRBJ2-3; 9 nucleotides match TRBD2. The CDR3 covers 19 residues. The germline CDR1 and CDR2 sequences are MDHEN and SYDVKM. Trimming took 4 bases from V and 6 from J; bases not matched to a gene: 20. The DNA for the CDR3 is TGTGCCAGCAGTTCGCCGGCTAGCGGGATTATGAAAACAATGGATACGCAGTATTTT. It encodes CASSSPASGIMKTMDTQYF.

This chain connects TRBV15 to TRBJ2-2; 9 bases line up with TRBD2. Germline assignment: CDR1 LNHNV and CDR2 YYDKDF (reference sequence). There are 16 residues in the CDR3. V shed 2 bases and J 5 bases; nucleotides not matched to a gene: 6. The CDR3 is CATSRIAGVRTGELFF. The CDR3 bases are TGTGCCACCAGCAGAATAGCGGGAGTTCGGACCGGGGAGCTGTTTTTT.

The rearrangement joins TRBV7-6 to TRBJ2-1; 10 nucleotides match TRBD2. Trimming took 5 bases from V and 4 from J; bases not matched to a gene: 8. The germline V gene encodes CDR1 SGHVS and CDR2 FNYEAQ. The CDR3 is 16 amino acids. This chain's CDR3 is CASSLQREGRYNEQFF. CDR3 DNA: TGTGCCAGCAGCCTCCAGCGGGAGGGCCGGTACAATGAGCAGTTCTTC.

The rearrangement uses TRBV6-1 and TRBJ1-2; unclear D gene. From germline, CDR1 is MNHNS and CDR2 SASEGT. V lost 5 bases and J 4 bases, leaving 11 bases between the germline ends. The CDR3 loop spans 13 amino acids. Written as DNA, the CDR3 is TGTGCCAGCAGTCAAGACGGTTTCTATGGCTACACCTTC. This translates into CASSQDGFYGYTF.

This clone is a singleton in its sample. The V call is TRBV7-9, the J call TRBJ2-6; TRBD1 matches 12 bases. The ends lost 6 bases at V and 2 bases at J; junction bases unmatched: 5. From germline, CDR1 is SEHNR and CDR2 FQNEAQ (reference sequence). The CDR3 sequence is 17 residues long. The CDR3 here is CASRTGTGGPGANVLTF. The CDR3 bases are TGTGCCAGCAGAACCGGGACAGGGGGCCCTGGGGCCAACGTCCTGACTTTC.

The V gene is TRBV27, the J gene TRBJ2-2; TRBD1 might be the D (5 bases). Trimming cost V 1 base and J 1 base, with 10 bases left between them. Germline loops: CDR1 MNHEY, CDR2 SMNVEV (reference sequence). The CDR3 is 16 amino acids. In DNA form, the CDR3 reads TGTGCCAGCAGTTTATTCCAGGGTTTGAACACCGGGGAGCTGTTTTTT. Amino acid sequence: CASSLFQGLNTGELFF.

The chain employs TRBV7-9 and TRBJ2-7; D might be TRBD1 (5 bases). Per germline, CDR1 SEHNR and CDR2 FQNEAQ (reference sequence). V was cut by 2 bases and J by 2 bases, with 16 bases left in between. This CDR3 is 16 amino acids long. CDR3 DNA sequence: TGTGCCAGCAGCTTACCGAGAGGACAAGGGCCCTACGAGCAGTACTTC. This translates into CASSLPRGQGPYEQYF.

This clone is a singleton in its sample. The gene calls are TRBV19 and TRBJ1-3; tentative D call: TRBD1 (5 bases). CDR3 size: 16 residues. Trimming pared 4 bases from V and 0 bases from J, leaving 13 bases between. Per germline, CDR1 LNHDA and CDR2 SQIVND (reference sequence). CDR3 sequence: CASSTPTGGSGNTIYF. CDR3 DNA sequence: TGTGCCAGTAGTACCCCGACTGGGGGCTCTGGAAACACCATATATTTT.

The genes are TRBV27 and TRBJ2-1; the D is unclear. Trimming pared 4 bases from V and 4 bases from J, leaving 5 bases between. This CDR3 contains 12 residues. Germline lookup yields CDR1 MNHEY and CDR2 SMNVEV (reference sequence). CDR3 coding DNA: TGTGCCAGCAGTTCCGGGTACAATGAGCAGTTCTTC. Its protein product is CASSSGYNEQFF.

This sequence joins TRBV9 and TRBJ2-3; 8 bases match TRBD2. This CDR3 contains 17 residues. Germline CDR1 SGDLS, CDR2 YYNGEE. V lost 2 bases, J lost 0 bases, and 8 bases stayed unmatched. The CDR3 DNA reads as TGTGCCAGCAGCGTCTCGACTAGCGAGTGGAGCACAGATACGCAGTATTTT. Translation gives CASSVSTSEWSTDTQYF. The variable domain in full, completed from reference TRBV9 and TRBJ2-3, reads DSGVTQTPKHLITATGQRVTLRCSPRSGDLSVYWYQQSLDQGLQFLIQYYNGEERAKGNILERFSAQQFPDLHSELNLSSLELGDSALYFCASSVSTSEWSTDTQYFGPGTRLTVL.

The chain joins TRBV15 to TRBJ1-4; D gene unclear. Germline CDR1 reads LNHNV; CDR2 reads YYDKDF (reference sequence). There are 15 residues in the CDR3. Trimming stripped 1 base from V and 8 bases from J, with 14 bases between. The CDR3 protein is CATSRGPDGSEKLFF. For the CDR3, the DNA is TGTGCCACCAGCAGAGGACCGGACGGGTCCGAAAAACTGTTTTTT.

The rearrangement uses TRBV7-8 and TRBJ2-3, with 7 bases fitting TRBD2. This CDR3 is built from 16 residues. The germline CDR1 and CDR2 sequences are SGHVS and FQNEAQ. The ends lost 5 bases at V and 0 bases at J; junction bases unmatched: 8. CDR3: CASSPTLAASTDTQYF. The CDR3 DNA sequence: TGTGCCAGCAGCCCAACGCTAGCGGCTAGCACAGATACGCAGTATTTT.

The CDR3 nucleotides are TGCGCCAGCAGCCACTCAAGGAGGGACAGCACCGGGGAGCTGTTTTTT. This encodes CASSHSRRDSTGELFF. The chain has TRBV4-3 and TRBJ2-2; D may be TRBD1 (7 bases). Looked up from germline, CDR1 is LGHNA and CDR2 is YSLEER. The CDR3 runs 16 residues. V shed 3 bases and J shed 4 bases, with 15 bases lying between them.

This rearrangement joins TRBV28 to TRBJ2-3, with 8 nucleotides matching TRBD1. The CDR3 extends over 18 amino acids. CDR1 is MDHEN, CDR2 SYDVKM, per germline. Germline trimming cut 2 bases from V and 5 bases from J; bases unmatched to any gene: 15. CDR3 sequence: CASSLPTQTGESGDTQYF. The CDR3, as DNA: TGTGCCAGCAGTTTACCCACCCAGACAGGGGAGTCGGGAGATACGCAGTATTTT.

CDR3 protein: CASSLEAGPTYEQYF. Here the CDR3 DNA reads TGTGCCAGCAGCTTAGAGGCGGGACCTACCTACGAGCAGTACTTC. V and J are TRBV7-3 and TRBJ2-7, with D possibly being TRBD2 (6 bases). Germline assignment: CDR1 SGHTA and CDR2 FQGTGA. The CDR3 has 15 residues. Trimming removed 2 bases from V and 2 bases from J, with 13 bases in between.

This chain joins TRBV4-1 and TRBJ2-5; 7 bases fit TRBD2. This CDR3 contains 17 residues. CDR1 MGHRA and CDR2 YSYEKL come from the germline V gene. Trimming removed 3 bases from V and 2 bases from J; junction bases left unmatched: 12. CDR3 in amino acids: CASSQDTGRRIQETQYF. Here the CDR3 DNA reads TGCGCCAGCAGCCAGGACACCGGGAGGAGAATACAAGAGACCCAGTACTTC.